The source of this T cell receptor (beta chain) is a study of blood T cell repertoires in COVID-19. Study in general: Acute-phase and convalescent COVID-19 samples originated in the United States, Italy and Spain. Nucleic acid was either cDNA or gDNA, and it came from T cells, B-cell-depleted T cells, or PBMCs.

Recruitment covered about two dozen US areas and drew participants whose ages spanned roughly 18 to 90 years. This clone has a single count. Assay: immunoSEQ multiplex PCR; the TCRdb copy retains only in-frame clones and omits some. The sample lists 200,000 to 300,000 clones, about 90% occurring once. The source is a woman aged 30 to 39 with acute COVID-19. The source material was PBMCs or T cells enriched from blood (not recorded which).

The CDR3 sequence: CASSQDRDRGRYEQYF. CDR3 bases: TGTGCCAGCAGCCAAGACCGGGACAGGGGAAGGTACGAGCAGTACTTC. The rearrangement uses TRBV14 and TRBJ2-7; 10 bases align to TRBD1. Trimming at V came to 0 bases and at J to 4 bases, leaving 6 bases not matched to a gene. In germline, CDR1 is SGHDN, CDR2 FVKESK. CDR3 length equals 16 residues.